The sequence of this T cell receptor (beta chain) was determined in a study of cytomegalovirus exposure and HLA in healthy donors (dated by TCRdb to 2016 to 2017). Background for the entire study: An earlier analysis of 550 to 700 of the donors reported 250 to 300 Gb of sequence data and approximately 110 million unique TCR beta sequences from about 180 million T cells. The study was designed to test whether signatures of past pathogen exposure could be identified by cataloging public T cell receptors. The genetic ancestry cluster associated with self-reported Caucasian donors included 81% of the roughly 360 genotyped donors. Rather than using new phenotypic data, the later analysis identified candidate immune exposures from TCR beta sequences and from how often those sequences occurred across donors. Roughly five DR-DQ haplotypes were handled as single units for association and clustering, since linkage in the cohort was strong. High-throughput TCR immunosequencing, statistical association of individual TCRs with disease status, and machine learning were combined to predict cytomegalovirus infection status. A later genetic analysis took genome-wide SNP genotypes for about three fifths of the 666 donors and used that subset as a discovery cohort. On average, around 230,000 unique TCR beta nucleotide sequences were sequenced per donor among more than 350 genotyped donors of the cohort, with 15% to 20% of those sequences being non-productive. An earlier analysis of some 500 of the donors used high-throughput TCR beta sequencing to judge whether each TCR beta V gene segment behaved as functional or pseudogenic. The number of donors typed differed by locus, with about 629-640 for A, B, C, DRB1 and DQB1, roughly 520 for DQA1, 600 to 610 for DPA1, and some 440 for DPB1. A later analysis re-examined previously published TCR beta repertoires from roughly 650 donors and added high-resolution HLA genotyping to investigate patterns of TCR occurrence. Using immunosequencing, the study profiled T cell repertoires from approximately 700 subjects and related those repertoires to cytomegalovirus serostatus. All discovery cohort repertoires had been generated using a single sequencing platform. About 330 gigabases of sequencing data and 70 million to 95 million unique TCR sequences made up an early release that covered several hundred HLA-typed donors. A separate validation cohort of roughly 130 different subjects was used in addition to the approximately 700-subject first cohort. Class I and class II HLA loci were covered by the typing at four-digit resolution. Donor age, sex, ethnicity and CMV serostatus were compiled together with the repertoire data. Overall study outcomes, separate from this receptor: The presence/absence analyses assumed that sequencing depth was roughly uniform across donors, and that assumption may not be true. According to a later analysis, TCR association rates differed among HLA loci, with DRB1 alleles showing the most associated TCRs and HLA-C alleles showing the fewest. In the study, approximately 160 TCR beta chains were listed as associated with cytomegalovirus. Several of the top co-occurrence clusters appeared to be linked to parvovirus B19, influenza, CMV and Epstein-Barr virus, according to a later analysis. The only immune exposure information available for the cohort was CMV serostatus. Broadly in line with IMGT annotations, most TCR beta V segments showed up in productive rearrangements about 87% or about 30% of the time in an earlier analysis of approximately 600 of the donors. According to the authors, the approach could potentially be generalized to other disease states and immunological phenotypes. A cluster of highly shared sequence variants was judged likely to represent a technical artifact of the sequencing pipeline. A later analysis associated 15,000 to 20,000 TCR beta sequences with specific HLA alleles at a false discovery rate of 0.05. HLA typing was unavailable for some donors at each locus, so association tests used only the typed subset. When HLA alleles, especially DR and DQ, strongly co-occurred, attributing TCR associations to individual alleles was difficult. Linkage disequilibrium might explain the correlated functional status among segregating V segments, but an unknown experimental factor could not be excluded. Cytomegalovirus status was reported to be diagnosed by the classifier with high specificity and sensitivity in both the original and validation cohorts. The earlier analysis of almost 600 of the donors excluded roughly 17 rarely observed V segments, including chromosome 9 orphons, because counts were too low. In a later analysis, HLA-associated TCR beta chains showed more clonal expansion and lower generation probabilities than non-associated chains that were equally common. Most CMV-associated TCR beta chains appeared to be HLA-restricted in a later analysis, and the HLA associations seemed to be driven largely by CMV exposure. While some public TCRs were present in many individuals, most TCR sequences turned up only very rarely across donors. Some IMGT-functional V segments, including TRBV6-2 and TRBV6-3, could not be distinguished by the 87-base-pair reads and were therefore excluded. V-gene and J-gene trimming of TCR beta chains was associated with a missense DCLRE1C variant in a later genetic analysis, and the association was replicated in an independent cohort. According to a later genetic analysis, donors in an Asian-associated ancestry cluster had fewer N-insertions in productive TCRs than the approximately 700-donor mean. A further reported finding was that TCR beta sequences accurately predicted the HLA-A and HLA-B alleles for most subjects in the first cohort. In vitro tests confirmed that three of the cytomegalovirus-associated TCR beta chains recognize cytomegalovirus antigens. In this cohort, only TCR beta chains were sequenced, and detectable features were limited by the absence of alpha or paired-chain data.

To prepare the library, the immunoSEQ multiplex PCR assay was applied. The multiplex PCR relied on a mix of 60 forward primers for TCR Vbeta segments and 13 reverse primers for TCR Jbeta segments. The CDR3 region of rearranged TCR beta genes was amplified from genomic DNA with a multiplex PCR assay. The amplified TCR beta libraries were sequenced on the Illumina HiSeq System as 87-base-pair reads. For the original study's pipeline: A later analysis tallied about 77 million unique TCR beta chains across the 650 to 750 repertoires, and approximately 12 million of those chains were shared by two or more donors. Raw reads were error-corrected and collapsed into unique sequences by a nearest-neighbor algorithm in which closely related sequences were merged to remove PCR and sequencing errors. CDR3 sequences were aligned to IMGT reference sequences to assign V, D and J gene segments. For a sequence to be retained, a match of at least six nucleotides was required to both a V gene segment and a J gene segment. Rearrangements were classified as productive when the CDR3 lacked stop codons and remained in frame with V and J, and all other rearrangements were classified as non-productive. Following IMGT convention, CDR3 was defined as the stretch from the second conserved V-encoded cysteine up to the conserved J-encoded phenylalanine. The earlier analysis of a few hundred of the donors excluded any sequence lacking an unambiguous match to a single V gene segment. In an earlier analysis of some 590 of the donors, a V segment was called functional when productive rearrangements were above 56.7%, and segregating when the standard deviation between donors exceeded 5%. To diagnose cytomegalovirus status from the catalog of TCR beta chain sequences, a statistical classification framework was built. In a later analysis, TCR nucleotide sequences were compared against IMGT/GENE-DB human TR gene sequences so that V and J genes could be assigned. The TCRdist pipeline was used in a later analysis to assign CDR3 sequences and most-parsimonious VDJ recombination scenarios. In a later analysis, every TCR beta chain was defined by the combination of its CDR3 amino acid sequence and its V-gene family, and reads without a unique V-gene family were dropped. In a later analysis, approximately 590 highly shared, low-generation-probability nucleotide sequences were removed to address suspected cross-contamination and a sequencing artifact. A later analysis calculated a clonal expansion index for each public chain from normalized within-repertoire ranks of inferred template counts. A later analysis computed generation probabilities with a VDJ recombination model fitted to out-of-frame rearrangements, and checked the results against IGoR. In a later analysis, TCR-TCR, TCR-HLA and TCR-CMV co-occurrence was scored with hypergeometric tests, and a repertoire-size bias correction was applied to TCR pairs. A later analysis estimated false discovery rates by permuting HLA or CMV assignments 20 times. In a later analysis, co-occurring TCRs were grouped using DBSCAN, with TCRdist sequence similarity added in when clustering inside HLA-allele-positive subsets. Repertoires with fewer than 30,000 or more than 120,000 public chains, plus five repertoires with anomalous nucleotide sharing, were excluded from co-occurrence clustering. Imported from immuneACCESS, the table was reduced by TCRdb to in-frame sequences with V and J called. These copies leave out some clones; in studies compared against another copy, an unresolved V gene accounts for under half, and the cause of the remainder is not known. V, J and clone size derive from that table, while D and trimming were established from the DNA sequence. The sample yields about 76,000 clones; around 80% were counted once. Of the sample, around 10% falls within the top ten clones.

On this clone itself: The antigen this receptor binds is unknown. Per-base qualities were not stored, and no clone one base away is much larger.

Compared with germline, V lacks 3 bases and J lacks 3 bases; bases without a gene match: 7. From a lookup of the germline V gene, CDR1 and CDR2 are SGHRS and YFSETQ. From the cysteine through the phenylalanine, the CDR3 covers 15 amino acids. The only DNA kept is the CDR3, 45 bases in frame from the first base. The cohort consisted of approximately 690 healthy bone marrow donors. At the time of sampling, every cohort member was nominally healthy, though immune exposures that went unrecorded were likely present. The donor was CMV seropositive and belonged to the group of a few hundred seropositive cohort members. A peripheral blood sample was collected from each donor, and TCR beta sequencing was performed on peripheral blood mononuclear cells. The Qiagen DNeasy Blood Extraction Kit was used to extract genomic DNA from the blood cell samples.

The sequenced sample consisted of PBMCs. The chain is assembled from TRBV5-1 and TRBJ2-7, with 9 bases in between that match TRBD1. The sequence derives from a male donor in good health and CMV-seropositive. The nucleotide sequence is given as TGCGCCAGCAGCTCTGGACAGGGGTCAGACTACGAGCAGTACTTC. Translated, this gives CASSSGQGSDYEQYF.